A single sample is the source of the 21 T cell receptor beta chains below, sequenced in a study of response to subunit inactivated influenza vaccine. TCRdb fed the RT-PCR reads into MiXCR, producing one record per CDR3 protein. The sample lists about 180,000 distinct CDR3 sequences, around 8.8% occurring once. Sequencing was performed on non-naive T cells sorted from PBMCs, taken on the day of vaccination. Every receptor here comes from a man in his fifties or sixties who received an inactivated influenza vaccine.

V usage is TRBV12-3 or TRBV12-4 and J usage is TRBJ2-6, with 7 bases aligning to TRBD1. Trimming took 6 bases from V and 4 from J; bases not matched to a gene: 6. This CDR3 comprises 15 residues. This chain's CDR3 is CASSQTGDGANVLTF. The CDR3 DNA follows: TGTGCCAGCAGCCAAACAGGGGACGGGGCCAACGTCCTGACTTTC.

This clonotype was counted only a few times. The genes are TRBV6-1 and TRBJ2-7, with D maybe TRBD2 (6 bases). V dropped 6 bases and J dropped 6 bases, with 18 bases sitting between them. Germline CDR1 and CDR2: MNHNS and SASEGT. CDR3 length equals 14 residues. The CDR3 nucleotides are TGTGCCAGCAGCCCCGAGACTAGGATAGGCGAGCAGTACTTC. This sequence encodes CASSPETRIGEQYF.

This clonotype has a handful of counts. J is TRBJ1-1 and V is TRBV3-1, with no clear D. V lost 4 bases to trimming and J lost 0 bases, with 9 bases between them. This CDR3 spans 14 amino acids. Germline-derived CDR1 and CDR2 are LGHDT and YNNKEL (reference sequence). The CDR3 loop is CASSRAGMNTEAFF. In nucleotides, the CDR3 is TGTGCCAGCAGCCGCGCTGGGATGAACACTGAAGCTTTCTTT. Combining the CDR3 with reference TRBV3-1 and TRBJ1-1 gives the whole variable domain DTAVSQTPKYLVTQMGNDKSIKCEQNLGHDTMYWYKQDSKKFLKIMFSYNNKELIINETVPNRFSPKSPDKAHLNLHINSLELGDSAVYFCASSRAGMNTEAFFGQGTRLTVV.

This clonotype was seen many times. The V gene is TRBV14, the J gene TRBJ2-5; 8 nucleotides line up with TRBD2. Germline-derived CDR1 and CDR2 are SGHDN and FVKESK. V lost 4 bases and J lost 3; bases outside the gene matches: 13. CDR3 size: 17 residues. The CDR3 DNA follows: TGTGCCAGCAGCCCCTACCCCCAGCGGGAGTTGAAAGAGACCCAGTACTTC. It yields the protein CASSPYPQRELKETQYF.

This clonotype occurred many times. The V gene is TRBV4-2, the J gene TRBJ2-1, with TRBD2 identical over 11 bases. Per the germline V gene, CDR1 is LGHNA and CDR2 is YNFKEQ. V was pared by 1 base and J by 6 bases, with 2 bases of the junction left unmatched. The CDR3 has 15 residues. CDR3 loop: CASSQGLAGGNEQFF. The CDR3 DNA reads as TGTGCCAGCAGCCAAGGTCTAGCGGGAGGCAATGAGCAGTTCTTC.

The sample holds many counts of this clonotype. The rearrangement uses TRBV28 and TRBJ2-3; TRBD2 matches at 8 bases. The V and J ends lost 3 bases and 2 bases, in that order; junction bases with no gene match: 10. Per the germline V gene, CDR1 is MDHEN and CDR2 is SYDVKM. The CDR3 loop spans 17 amino acids. The CDR3 DNA reads as TGTGCCAGCAGTTTCCCGAAGGGCGGGAGGTCCACAGATACGCAGTATTTT. It yields the protein CASSFPKGGRSTDTQYF.

This clonotype was counted ten times or more. The chain joins TRBV5-1 to TRBJ2-7, with D perhaps TRBD1 (5 bases). V dropped 0 bases and J dropped 6 bases, with 13 bases sitting between them. Germline V gene lookup returns CDR1 SGHRS and CDR2 YFSETQ. The CDR3 is 14 amino acids. The CDR3 sequence is CASSLAQGTSEQYF. CDR3 nucleotides: TGCGCCAGCAGCTTGGCGCAGGGCACATCCGAGCAGTACTTC.

This clonotype has more than one count but fewer than ten. The V call is TRBV28, the J call TRBJ2-4; D is perhaps TRBD1 (6 bases). V lost 5 bases and J lost 2, with 19 bases in between. Looked up from germline, CDR1 is MDHEN and CDR2 is SYDVKM. The length of the CDR3 is 17 residues. DNA for the CDR3: TGTGCCAGCAGTCCGTCTCCAGGGGCGAATACCAAAAACATTCAGTACTTC. It yields the protein CASSPSPGANTKNIQYF.

This clonotype was counted a few times. The V gene is TRBV3-1, the J gene TRBJ1-6; D gene ambiguous. With 6 bases removed from V and 7 bases from J, the gap between germline ends came to 13 bases. Germline CDR1 LGHDT, CDR2 YNNKEL (reference sequence). The CDR3 extends over 14 amino acids. The CDR3 is CASSRDRWNSPLHF. Here the CDR3 DNA reads TGTGCCAGCAGTCGGGATCGGTGGAATTCACCCCTCCACTTT. Using reference TRBV3-1 and TRBJ1-6 for the parts outside the CDR3, the full variable domain is DTAVSQTPKYLVTQMGNDKSIKCEQNLGHDTMYWYKQDSKKFLKIMFSYNNKELIINETVPNRFSPKSPDKAHLNLHINSLELGDSAVYFCASSRDRWNSPLHFGNGTRLTVT.

This clonotype was counted at least ten times. The chain combines TRBV4-1 with TRBJ2-1; 10 nucleotides align to TRBD2. Trimming removed 2 bases from V and 9 bases from J; junction bases left unmatched: 10. The CDR3 has 16 amino acids. Germline loops: CDR1 MGHRA, CDR2 YSYEKL. The CDR3 DNA follows: TGCGCCAGCAGCCAAACAAGCGGGGGGGCCGTAGGTGAGCAGTTCTTC. Protein sequence: CASSQTSGGAVGEQFF.

This clonotype appeared a few times. The CDR3 nucleotides are TGTGCCAGCAGCTTGTTCCGGGGGCCAGACTCTGGAAACACCATATATTTT. Amino acid sequence: CASSLFRGPDSGNTIYF. The chain recombines TRBV5-6 with TRBJ1-3; D possibly corresponds to TRBD1 (6 bases). The CDR3 sequence is 17 residues long. Per germline, CDR1 SGHDT and CDR2 YYEEEE. V lost 1 base and J 0 bases, leaving 14 bases between the germline ends. Complete variable domain (other parts from reference TRBV5-6 and TRBJ1-3): DAGVTQSPTHLIKTRGQQVTLRCSPKSGHDTVSWYQQALGQGPQFIFQYYEEEERQRGNFPDRFSGHQFPNYSSELNVNALLLGDSALYLCASSLFRGPDSGNTIYFGEGSWLTVV.

This clonotype was counted a few times. The chain links TRBV6-2 or TRBV6-3 to TRBJ1-5; TRBD1 aligns across 10 bases. Trimming removed 7 bases from V and 6 bases from J; junction bases left unmatched: 6. This CDR3 spans 14 amino acids. The germline gives CDR1 MNHEY, CDR2 SVGEGT. The DNA for the CDR3 is TGTGCCAGCACGAAGGGACAGGGGCTTCAGCCCCAGCATTTT. It translates to CASTKGQGLQPQHF.

The chain uses TRBV11-1 and TRBJ2-3, with 7 positions matching TRBD2. V trimming: 5 bases; J trimming: 0 bases; junction bases outside the gene matches: 17. CDR3 length equals 19 residues. Germline lookup yields CDR1 SGHAT and CDR2 FQDESV (reference sequence). The CDR3 region has the DNA TGTGCCAGCAGCCATGGGGCGCTTGGCGGGGGTCCCAGCACAGATACGCAGTATTTT. This sequence encodes CASSHGALGGGPSTDTQYF.

This clonotype was counted ten times or more. The chain combines TRBV25-1 with TRBJ2-1; 10 bases match TRBD2. The V and J ends lost 4 bases and 6 bases, in that order; junction bases with no gene match: 9. CDR3 length: 16 amino acids. CDR1 MGHDK and CDR2 SYGVNS come from the germline V gene. The CDR3 loop is CASSGRSGRASNEQFF. The DNA for the CDR3 is TGTGCCAGCAGTGGCCGGAGCGGGAGGGCCTCCAATGAGCAGTTCTTC.

The gene calls are TRBV6-2 or TRBV6-3 and TRBJ2-7; possibly TRBD2 for D (5 bases). This CDR3 has 14 amino acids. Germline V lookup: CDR1 MNHEY, CDR2 SVGEGT. Deletions cut 7 bases from V and 2 bases from J, with 15 bases between. CDR3 residues: CASTQRSGTYEQYF. CDR3 DNA: TGTGCCAGCACCCAGCGGAGCGGAACCTACGAGCAGTACTTC.

This clonotype was seen only a few times. The genes are TRBV7-2 and TRBJ2-6; D gene ambiguous. V shed 6 bases and J shed 0 bases, with 3 bases lying between them. Germline-derived CDR1 and CDR2 are SGHTA and FQGNSA. The CDR3 loop spans 13 amino acids. Here the CDR3 reads CASRPSGANVLTF. In DNA, the CDR3 is TGTGCCAGCAGACCCTCTGGGGCCAACGTCCTGACTTTC.

This rearrangement joins TRBV28 to TRBJ2-1; the D call may be TRBD1 or TRBD2 (6 bases each). Between the trimmed V and J ends, which lost 6 bases and 0 bases, there was a span of 21 bases. The CDR3 has 18 amino acids. CDR1 is MDHEN and CDR2 is SYDVKM in the germline V gene. The CDR3 here is CASSHSLGGGSSYNEQFF. In nucleotides, the CDR3 is TGTGCCAGCAGCCACAGCCTCGGAGGGGGGAGCTCCTACAATGAGCAGTTCTTC.

In its sample, this clonotype was seen a few times. The chain couples TRBV12-3 or TRBV12-4 to TRBJ2-1; TRBD2 matches 9 bases. Trimming took 2 bases from V and 0 from J; bases not matched to a gene: 8. This CDR3 is 18 amino acids long. CDR3 in DNA: TGTGCCAGCAGTTTAAGGGGGACTAGCCTTAGCTCCTACAATGAGCAGTTCTTC. Its protein product is CASSLRGTSLSSYNEQFF.

This clonotype was seen a few times. The V gene is TRBV20-1, the J gene TRBJ2-1, with 9 nucleotides matching TRBD2. The CDR3 loop spans 14 amino acids. The germline CDR1 and CDR2 sequences are DFQATT and SNEGSKA (reference sequence). The trim removed 6 bases at V and 9 bases at J, leaving 12 bases unmatched. CDR3 bases: TGCAGTGCACAAGAATCGACTAGCGGTCGTGAGCAGTTCTTC. It yields the protein CSAQESTSGREQFF.

The rearrangement joins TRBV19 to TRBJ2-1, with 7 bases aligning to TRBD2. The J segment lost 0 bases and the V segment lost 7 bases, leaving 9 bases of the junction unmatched. The CDR3 consists of 16 residues. In germline, CDR1 is LNHDA, CDR2 SQIVND (reference sequence). This CDR3 is CASKSRGEGSYNEQFF. The CDR3 nucleotides read TGTGCCAGTAAATCTCGGGGGGAGGGCTCCTACAATGAGCAGTTCTTC.

This clonotype appeared a few times. V gene TRBV29-1 combines with J gene TRBJ1-5; D perhaps matches TRBD1 (6 bases). The CDR3 has 13 residues. Between the trimmed V and J ends, which lost 5 bases and 3 bases, there was a span of 11 bases. Germline CDR1 and CDR2: SQVTM and ANQGSEA. CDR3: CSVHTGPNQPQHF. Written as DNA, the CDR3 is TGCAGCGTTCATACAGGGCCCAATCAGCCCCAGCATTTT.